Described below is a single TCR beta chain sequence and its context. The target antigen is unknown. A much larger clonotype is one base distant, so this may be a read error. Time point indicated: technical triplicate 2. The sample is drawn from a study of neurological immune-mediated disorders. Whole-study findings and limits: None of the CDR3 amino acid sequences of expanded clones were shared across subjects, and this suggested private repertoires in all groups.

TCRdb re-analysed the 5' RACE reads in MiXCR, keeping a single row per CDR3 protein. The profile shows roughly 57,000 distinct CDR3 sequences, 24% of them singletons. CDR1 is DFQATT, CDR2 SNEGSKA, per germline (reference sequence). V dropped 2 bases and J dropped 4 bases, with 6 bases sitting between them. The length of the CDR3 is 12 residues. J is TRBJ1-5 and V is TRBV20-1; D is uncertain. The sequenced sample consisted of PBMCs. The receptor comes from a man between 60 and 75 years old with HTLV-1-associated myelopathy (HAM/TSP). The CDR3 spells CSARRENQPQHF. In DNA form, the CDR3 reads TGCAGTGCTAGACGAGAAAATCAGCCCCAGCATTTT.